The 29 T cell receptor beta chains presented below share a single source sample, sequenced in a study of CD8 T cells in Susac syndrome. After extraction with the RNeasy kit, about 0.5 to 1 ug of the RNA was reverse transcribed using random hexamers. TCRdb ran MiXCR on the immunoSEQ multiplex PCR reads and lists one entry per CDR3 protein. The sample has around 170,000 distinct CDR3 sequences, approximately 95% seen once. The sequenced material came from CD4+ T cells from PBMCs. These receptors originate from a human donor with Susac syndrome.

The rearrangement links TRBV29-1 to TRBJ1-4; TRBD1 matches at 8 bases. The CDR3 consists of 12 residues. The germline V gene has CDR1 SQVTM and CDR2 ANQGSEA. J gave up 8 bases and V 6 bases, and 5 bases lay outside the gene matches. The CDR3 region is CSVGQVSEKLFF. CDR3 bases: TGCAGCGTGGGACAGGTATCGGAAAAACTGTTTTTT.

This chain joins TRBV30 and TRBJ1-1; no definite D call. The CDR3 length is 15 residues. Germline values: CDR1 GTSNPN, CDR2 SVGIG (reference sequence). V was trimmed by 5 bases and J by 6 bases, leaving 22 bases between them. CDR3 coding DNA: TGTGCCTGGGCCCTTAGGCCTGGAAATGACGCTGAAGCTTTCTTT. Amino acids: CAWALRPGNDAEAFF.

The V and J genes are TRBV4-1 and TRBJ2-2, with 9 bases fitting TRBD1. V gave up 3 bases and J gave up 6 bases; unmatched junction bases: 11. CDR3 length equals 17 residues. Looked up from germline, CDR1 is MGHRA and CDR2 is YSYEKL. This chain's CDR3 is CASSQPQGARFAGELFF. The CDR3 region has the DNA TGCGCCAGCAGCCAGCCACAGGGGGCGCGGTTTGCCGGGGAGCTGTTTTTT.

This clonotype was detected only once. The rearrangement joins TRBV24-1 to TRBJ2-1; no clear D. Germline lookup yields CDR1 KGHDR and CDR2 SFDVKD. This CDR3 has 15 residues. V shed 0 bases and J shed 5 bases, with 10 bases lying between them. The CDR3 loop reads CATSDLGLKDNEQFF. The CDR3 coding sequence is TGTGCCACCAGTGATTTGGGGTTAAAAGACAATGAGCAGTTCTTC.

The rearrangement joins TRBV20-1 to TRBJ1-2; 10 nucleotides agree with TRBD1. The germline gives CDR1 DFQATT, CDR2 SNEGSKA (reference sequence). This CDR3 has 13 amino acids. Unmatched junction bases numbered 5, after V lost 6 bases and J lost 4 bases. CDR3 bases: TGCAGTGCGCTCAGGGACAGGGGCTATGGCTACACCTTC. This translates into CSALRDRGYGYTF.

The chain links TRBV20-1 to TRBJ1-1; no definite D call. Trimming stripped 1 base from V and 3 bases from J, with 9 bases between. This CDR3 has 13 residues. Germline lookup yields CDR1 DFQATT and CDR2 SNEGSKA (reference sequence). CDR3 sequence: CSARAGGDTEAFF. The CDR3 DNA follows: TGCAGTGCTAGAGCCGGCGGGGACACTGAAGCTTTCTTT.

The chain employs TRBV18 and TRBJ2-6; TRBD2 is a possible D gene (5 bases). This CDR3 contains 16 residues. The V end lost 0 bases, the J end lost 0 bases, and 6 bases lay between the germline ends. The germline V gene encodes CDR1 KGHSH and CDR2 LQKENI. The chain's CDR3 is CASSPPLGSGANVLTF. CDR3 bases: TGTGCCAGCTCACCACCACTAGGCTCTGGGGCCAACGTCCTGACTTTC.

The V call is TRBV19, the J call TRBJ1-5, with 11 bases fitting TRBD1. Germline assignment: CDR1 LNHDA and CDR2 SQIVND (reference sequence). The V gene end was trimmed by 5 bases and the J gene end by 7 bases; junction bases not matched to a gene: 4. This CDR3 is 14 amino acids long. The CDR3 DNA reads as TGTGCCAGTAGTTCCGGGACAGGGGGACAGCCCCAGCATTTT. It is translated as CASSSGTGGQPQHF.

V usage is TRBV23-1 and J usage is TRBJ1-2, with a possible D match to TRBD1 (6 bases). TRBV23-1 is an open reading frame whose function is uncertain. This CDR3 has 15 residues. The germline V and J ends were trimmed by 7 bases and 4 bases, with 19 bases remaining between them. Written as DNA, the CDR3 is TGCGCCAGCACCCAAGTGGGGGCTAGCGGCTATGGCTACACCTTC. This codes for CASTQVGASGYGYTF.

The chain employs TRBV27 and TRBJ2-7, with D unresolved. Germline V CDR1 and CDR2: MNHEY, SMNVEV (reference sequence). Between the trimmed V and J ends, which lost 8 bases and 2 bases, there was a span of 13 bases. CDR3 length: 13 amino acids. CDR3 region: CASGDPGPYEQYF. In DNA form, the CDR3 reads TGTGCCAGCGGCGACCCGGGTCCCTACGAGCAGTACTTC.

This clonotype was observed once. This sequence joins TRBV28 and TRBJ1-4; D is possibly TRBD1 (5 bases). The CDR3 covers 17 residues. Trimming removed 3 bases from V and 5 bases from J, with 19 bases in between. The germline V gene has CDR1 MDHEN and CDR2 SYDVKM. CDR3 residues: CASSFVQGLFSNEKLFF. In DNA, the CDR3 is TGTGCCAGCAGTTTCGTGCAGGGTCTCTTTAGCAATGAAAAACTGTTTTTT.

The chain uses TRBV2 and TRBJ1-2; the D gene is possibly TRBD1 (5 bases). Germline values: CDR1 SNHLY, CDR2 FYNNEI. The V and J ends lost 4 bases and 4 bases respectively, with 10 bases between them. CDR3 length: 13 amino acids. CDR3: CASSVRQRYGYTF. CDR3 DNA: TGTGCCAGCAGTGTTAGACAGCGCTATGGCTACACCTTC.

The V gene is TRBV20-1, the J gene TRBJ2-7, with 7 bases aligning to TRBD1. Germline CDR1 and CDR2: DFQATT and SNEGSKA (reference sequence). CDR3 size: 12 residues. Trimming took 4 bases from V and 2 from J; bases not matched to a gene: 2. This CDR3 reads CSAMGQTYEQYF. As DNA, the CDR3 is TGCAGTGCTATGGGACAGACCTACGAGCAGTACTTC.

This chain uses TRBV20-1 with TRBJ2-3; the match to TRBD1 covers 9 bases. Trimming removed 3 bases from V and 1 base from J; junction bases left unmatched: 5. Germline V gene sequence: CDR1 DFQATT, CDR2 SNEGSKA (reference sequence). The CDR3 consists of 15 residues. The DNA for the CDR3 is TGCAGTGCTAGTCTCCGGGACAGGGGCACAGATACGCAGTATTTT. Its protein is CSASLRDRGTDTQYF.

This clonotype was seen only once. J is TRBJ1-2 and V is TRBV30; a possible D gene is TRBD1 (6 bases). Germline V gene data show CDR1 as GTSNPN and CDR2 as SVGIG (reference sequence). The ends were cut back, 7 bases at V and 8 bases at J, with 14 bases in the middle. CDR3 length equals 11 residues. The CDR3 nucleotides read TGTGCCTACAGGGACCTCGGAGGCTACACCTTC. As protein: CAYRDLGGYTF.

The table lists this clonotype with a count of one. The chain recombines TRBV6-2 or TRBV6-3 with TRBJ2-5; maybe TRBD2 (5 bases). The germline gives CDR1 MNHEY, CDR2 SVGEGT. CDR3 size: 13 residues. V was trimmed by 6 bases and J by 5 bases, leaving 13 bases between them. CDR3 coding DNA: TGTGCCAGCAGGCCGGGATATGAGGAGACCCAGTACTTC. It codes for CASRPGYEETQYF.

The CDR3 sequence is CASSQGLAGGPGTGELFF. In DNA, the CDR3 is TGTGCCAGCAGCCAGGGACTAGCGGGGGGGCCGGGCACCGGGGAGCTGTTTTTT. This chain connects TRBV4-2 to TRBJ2-2, with 16 bases fitting TRBD2. J was trimmed by 4 bases and V by 3 bases; bases with no gene match: 5. CDR3 length: 18 residues. The V gene's germline CDR1 is LGHNA and CDR2 YNFKEQ.

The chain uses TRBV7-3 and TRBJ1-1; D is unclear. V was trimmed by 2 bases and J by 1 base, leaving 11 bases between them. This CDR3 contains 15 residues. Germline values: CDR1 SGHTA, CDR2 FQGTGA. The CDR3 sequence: CASSLAPPPNTEAFF. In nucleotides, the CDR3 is TGTGCCAGCAGCTTAGCCCCCCCTCCGAACACTGAAGCTTTCTTT.

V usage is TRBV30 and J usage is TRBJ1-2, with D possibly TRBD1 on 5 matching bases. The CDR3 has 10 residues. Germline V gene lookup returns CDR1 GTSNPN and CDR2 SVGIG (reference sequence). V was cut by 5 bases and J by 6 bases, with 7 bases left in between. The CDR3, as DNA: TGTGCCTGGGGCAGGGATGGCTACACCTTC. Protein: CAWGRDGYTF. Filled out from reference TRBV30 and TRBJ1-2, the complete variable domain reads SQTIHQWPATLVQPVGSPLSLECTVEGTSNPNLYWYRQAAGRGLQLLFYSVGIGQISSEVPQNLSASRPQDRQFILSSKKLLLSDSGFYLCAWGRDGYTFGSGTRLTVV.

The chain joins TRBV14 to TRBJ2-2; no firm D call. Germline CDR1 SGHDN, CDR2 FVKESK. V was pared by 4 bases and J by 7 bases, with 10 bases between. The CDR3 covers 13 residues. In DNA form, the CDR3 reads TGTGCCAGCAGCCGTCACAAGGGCGGGGAGCTGTTTTTT. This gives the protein CASSRHKGGELFF.

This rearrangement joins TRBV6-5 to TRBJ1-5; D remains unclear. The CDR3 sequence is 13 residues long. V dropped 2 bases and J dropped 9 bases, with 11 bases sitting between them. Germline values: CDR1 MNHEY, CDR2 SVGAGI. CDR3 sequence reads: CASSYGALGPQHF. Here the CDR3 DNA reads TGTGCCAGCAGTTACGGCGCCTTGGGGCCCCAGCATTTT.

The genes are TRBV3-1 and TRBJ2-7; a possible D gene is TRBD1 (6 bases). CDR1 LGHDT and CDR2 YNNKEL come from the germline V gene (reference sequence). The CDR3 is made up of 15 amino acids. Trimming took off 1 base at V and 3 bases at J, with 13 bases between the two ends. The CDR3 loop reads CASSQAPDSLYEQYF. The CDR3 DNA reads TGTGCCAGCAGCCAAGCTCCGGACAGCCTCTACGAGCAGTACTTC.

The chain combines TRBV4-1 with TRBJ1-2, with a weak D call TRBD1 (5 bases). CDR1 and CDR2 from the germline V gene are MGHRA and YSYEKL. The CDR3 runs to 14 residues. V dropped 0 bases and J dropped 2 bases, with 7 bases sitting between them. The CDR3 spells CASSQEPGNYGYTF. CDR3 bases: TGCGCCAGCAGCCAAGAACCAGGGAACTATGGCTACACCTTC.

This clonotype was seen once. The CDR3 loop is CASSVGWADTQYF. In DNA, the CDR3 is TGTGCCAGCAGTGTGGGGTGGGCAGATACGCAGTATTTT. The chain couples TRBV2 to TRBJ2-3; D not resolved. CDR1 SNHLY and CDR2 FYNNEI come from the germline V gene. Trimming stripped 4 bases from V and 4 bases from J, with 9 bases between. The CDR3 length is 13 residues.

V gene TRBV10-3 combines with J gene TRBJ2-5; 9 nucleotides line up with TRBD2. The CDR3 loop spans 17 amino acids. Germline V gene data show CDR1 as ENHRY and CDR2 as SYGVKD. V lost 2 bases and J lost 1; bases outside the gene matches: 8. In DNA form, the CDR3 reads TGTGCCATCAGTGAGGGTTCGAGGCGGGGGGGCCAAGAGACCCAGTACTTC. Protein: CAISEGSRRGGQETQYF.

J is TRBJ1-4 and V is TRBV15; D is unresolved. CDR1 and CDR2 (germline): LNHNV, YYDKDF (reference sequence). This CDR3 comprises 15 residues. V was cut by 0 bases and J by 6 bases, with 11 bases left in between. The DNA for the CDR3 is TGTGCCACCAGCAGAGATGGAGGTTTGGATGAAAAACTGTTTTTT. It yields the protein CATSRDGGLDEKLFF.

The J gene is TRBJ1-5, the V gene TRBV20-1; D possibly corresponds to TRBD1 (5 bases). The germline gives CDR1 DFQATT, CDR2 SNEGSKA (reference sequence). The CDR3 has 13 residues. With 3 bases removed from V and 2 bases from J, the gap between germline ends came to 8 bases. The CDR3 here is CSASQGGNQPQHF. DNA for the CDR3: TGCAGTGCTAGCCAGGGCGGCAATCAGCCCCAGCATTTT.

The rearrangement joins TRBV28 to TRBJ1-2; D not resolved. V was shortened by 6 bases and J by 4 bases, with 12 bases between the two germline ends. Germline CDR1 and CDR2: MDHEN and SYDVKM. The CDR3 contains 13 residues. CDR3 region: CASSLGMVYGYTF. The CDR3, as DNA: TGTGCCAGCAGCCTAGGGATGGTCTATGGCTACACCTTC.

CDR3 DNA: TGCAGTGCTACACCGGGACAGTCTCCCTACGAGCAGTACTTC. Its protein is CSATPGQSPYEQYF. V gene TRBV20-1 combines with J gene TRBJ2-7, with 7 bases lining up with TRBD1. In germline, CDR1 is DFQATT, CDR2 SNEGSKA (reference sequence). The CDR3 runs to 14 residues. V lost 4 bases and J lost 2; bases outside the gene matches: 8.